What follows are 19 T cell receptor beta chains derived from one specimen sequenced in a study of CD8 T cells in ankylosing spondylitis. TCRdb recomputed calls from the 5' RACE reads with MiXCR, one row per CDR3 protein. The table records about 100,000 distinct CDR3 sequences, approximately 25% of them present only once. The sequencing input was synovial fluid, either unsorted or a sorted T cell fraction (not recorded which). These receptors were collected from a male donor with ankylosing spondylitis.

In its sample, this clonotype was seen a few times. The chain combines TRBV6-1 with TRBJ2-1, with D perhaps matching TRBD1 or TRBD2 (5 bases each). Between the trimmed V and J ends, which lost 5 bases and 9 bases, there was a span of 11 bases. The CDR3 sequence is 12 residues long. CDR1 is MNHNS, CDR2 SASEGT, per germline. The CDR3 protein is CASSREGREQFF. In nucleotides, the CDR3 is TGTGCCAGCAGTCGCGAGGGGCGTGAGCAGTTCTTC.

The rearrangement joins TRBV5-6 to TRBJ2-6, with D possibly being TRBD1 (5 bases). The V end was cut by 4 bases, the J end by 2 bases, with 10 bases between. The CDR3 consists of 15 residues. Germline values: CDR1 SGHDT, CDR2 YYEEEE. In nucleotides, the CDR3 is TGTGCCAGCAGCCTAGACAGCACTGGGGCCAACGTCCTGACTTTC. It yields the protein CASSLDSTGANVLTF.

The table lists this clonotype with many counts. The chain combines TRBV11-2 with TRBJ2-3; TRBD1 aligns across 7 bases. The CDR3 loop spans 18 amino acids. Germline lookup yields CDR1 SGHAT and CDR2 FQNNGV. V dropped 1 base and J dropped 4; count of bases not matched to a gene: 14. Here the CDR3 reads CASSLGDLPGTVSDTQYF. In DNA form, the CDR3 reads TGTGCCAGCAGCTTAGGAGACCTCCCCGGGACAGTATCAGATACGCAGTATTTT.

This clonotype came up a few times. This chain links TRBV5-1 with TRBJ1-1; possibly TRBD1 for D (6 bases). The V end was cut by 3 bases, the J end by 4 bases, with 22 bases between. The germline V gene encodes CDR1 SGHRS and CDR2 YFSETQ. The CDR3 contains 17 residues. The CDR3 DNA reads as TGCGCCAGCAGCTGGGGGCCTGGGAGCGAGGTCGGCACTGAAGCTTTCTTT. This sequence encodes CASSWGPGSEVGTEAFF.

This clonotype was seen a few times. The CDR3 loop is CASTTLGTARDYGYTF. In DNA, the CDR3 is TGTGCCAGTACCACCCTCGGGACAGCGAGGGACTATGGCTACACCTTC. The gene calls are TRBV19 and TRBJ1-2; TRBD1 agrees at 7 bases. Per germline, CDR1 LNHDA and CDR2 SQIVND (reference sequence). The CDR3 loop spans 16 amino acids. The trim removed 7 bases at V and 3 bases at J, leaving 14 bases unmatched.

This clonotype turned up a few times. The V and J genes are TRBV20-1 and TRBJ2-1, with unresolved D. The CDR3 has 11 residues. Germline V gene sequence: CDR1 DFQATT, CDR2 SNEGSKA (reference sequence). Between the trimmed V and J ends, which lost 5 bases and 8 bases, there was a span of 10 bases. The CDR3 loop is CSASTWDEQFF. Here the CDR3 DNA reads TGCAGTGCTTCCACTTGGGATGAGCAGTTCTTC.

By its share, this clonotype is medium-sized. This sequence joins TRBV4-2 and TRBJ2-3; TRBD1 or TRBD2 may be the D gene (5 bases each). CDR1 and CDR2 from the germline V gene are LGHNA and YNFKEQ. With 3 bases removed from V and 2 bases from J, the gap between germline ends came to 12 bases. CDR3 length: 15 residues. CDR3 protein: CASSHRDGNTDTQYF. The CDR3 DNA sequence: TGTGCCAGCAGCCACCGGGACGGCAACACAGATACGCAGTATTTT.

This clonotype was counted only a few times. This rearrangement joins TRBV20-1 to TRBJ1-1, with D uncertain. V was trimmed by 5 bases and J by 1 base, leaving 14 bases between them. CDR3 length: 14 amino acids. The germline V gene encodes CDR1 DFQATT and CDR2 SNEGSKA (reference sequence). CDR3: CSASQPPANTEAFF. DNA for the CDR3: TGCAGTGCTTCACAGCCTCCAGCGAACACTGAAGCTTTCTTT.

This clonotype has just a few counts. At one of its ends the junction is not consistent with the germline gene, which may arise from a read error. The rearrangement joins TRBV3-1 to TRBJ2-5, with D unresolved. Per germline, CDR1 LGHDT and CDR2 YNNKEL (reference sequence). The CDR3 has 17 amino acids. The CDR3 reads CASSHSNRVSIQETQYF. The CDR3 DNA is TGTGCCAGCAGCCACAGCAACCGGGTGAGCATACAAGAGACCCAATACTTC.

This clonotype was picked up a small number of times. V is TRBV18 and J is TRBJ2-7, with D tentatively TRBD2 (6 bases). V lost 4 bases to trimming and J lost 2 bases, with 15 bases between them. The CDR3 sequence is 15 residues long. From germline, CDR1 is KGHSH and CDR2 LQKENI. The CDR3 DNA is TGTGCCAGCTCACGGGAAGGAGGGTCCACCTACGAGCAGTACTTC. Residues: CASSREGGSTYEQYF.

V is TRBV12-3 or TRBV12-4 and J is TRBJ2-5; D unclear. Trimming cost V 1 base and J 5 bases, with 8 bases left between them. The CDR3 length is 13 residues. CDR3 sequence (DNA): TGTGCCAGCAGTTTAGAGTCCGGGGAGACCCAGTACTTC. It encodes CASSLESGETQYF.

This clonotype has just a few counts. The gene calls are TRBV5-5 and TRBJ1-2, with 7 positions matching TRBD1. This CDR3 region has 14 residues. V lost 2 bases to trimming and J lost 6 bases; unmatched junction nucleotides: 7. Germline V CDR1 and CDR2: SGHKS, YYEKEE (reference sequence). As DNA, the CDR3 is TGTGCCAGCAGCTTTCGGGCAGGGGGAGATGGCTACACCTTC. Protein sequence: CASSFRAGGDGYTF.

V usage is TRBV12-3 or TRBV12-4 and J usage is TRBJ2-4; D gene uncertain. The CDR3 contains 14 residues. The V gene lost 3 bases and the J gene lost 8 bases, with 14 bases spanning the gap. The CDR3 here is CASSFPGSVDIQYF. Here the CDR3 DNA reads TGTGCCAGCAGTTTCCCTGGGTCTGTTGACATTCAGTACTTC.

In nucleotides, the CDR3 is TGCAGTGCTAGCATCCGTTGGGGGCAGCCCCAGCATTTT. This codes for CSASIRWGQPQHF. The gene calls are TRBV20-1 and TRBJ1-5; a possible D gene is TRBD1 (5 bases). Trimming pared 3 bases from V and 7 bases from J, leaving 13 bases between. The CDR3 is 13 residues long. Germline CDR1 DFQATT, CDR2 SNEGSKA (reference sequence).

The genes are TRBV20-1 and TRBJ2-1, with D unresolved. CDR3 length equals 11 residues. Trimming pared 5 bases from V and 9 bases from J, leaving 11 bases between. The V gene's germline CDR1 is DFQATT and CDR2 SNEGSKA (reference sequence). CDR3 in amino acids: CSAVSLGEQFF. The CDR3 nucleotides are TGCAGTGCTGTTTCCCTGGGTGAGCAGTTCTTC.

V gene TRBV20-1 combines with J gene TRBJ2-1; D uncertain. V was shortened by 1 base and J by 0 bases, with 13 bases between the two germline ends. Germline CDR1 DFQATT, CDR2 SNEGSKA (reference sequence). This CDR3 is built from 16 residues. CDR3 nucleotides: TGCAGTGCTAGAGTAGGGCGAATCAGCTCCTACAATGAGCAGTTCTTC. Amino acids: CSARVGRISSYNEQFF.

The CDR3 here is CAISELSNTDTQYF. The CDR3 DNA reads as TGTGCCATCAGTGAGTTGTCTAACACAGATACGCAGTATTTT. The chain couples TRBV10-3 to TRBJ2-3; unclear D gene. CDR1 is ENHRY and CDR2 is SYGVKD in the germline V gene. V was clipped by 1 base and J by 2 bases, with 7 bases between them. The CDR3 consists of 14 residues.

The rearrangement links TRBV4-1 to TRBJ2-6; D is undetermined. The CDR3 covers 15 residues. V was cut by 4 bases and J by 0 bases, with 7 bases left in between. Germline-derived CDR1 and CDR2 are MGHRA and YSYEKL. The CDR3 spells CASSLSLSGANVLTF. In nucleotides, the CDR3 is TGCGCCAGCAGCCTATCCCTCTCTGGGGCCAACGTCCTGACTTTC.

V usage is TRBV20-1 and J usage is TRBJ1-1; D call uncertain. The CDR3 runs 14 residues. From germline, CDR1 is DFQATT and CDR2 SNEGSKA (reference sequence). V dropped 5 bases and J dropped 4 bases, with 17 bases sitting between them. The CDR3 spells CSAPFWVVGTEAFF. CDR3 bases: TGCAGTGCTCCCTTTTGGGTAGTCGGCACTGAAGCTTTCTTT.